This T cell receptor (beta chain) was observed in a study of human T cells and chemical hapten exposure. Study details: Per-sample TCR yield variability stemmed mainly from small pooled library volume differences. Study findings and constraints: Donors had alopecia, so their immune response may differ from healthy people's. Sensitizing with DPC caused no change in TCRs above 1 in 1000 frequency.

The time point was: patch test 2, 6 weeks after DPC sensitization. Treatment given: therapeutic diphenylcyclopropenone sensitization with weekly scalp DPC. This clonotype was observed at least ten times. No antigen is known for it. Library construction involved attaching unique molecular identifiers to individual cDNA molecules, which allowed quantitative, reproducible TCR counting. TCRdb independently ran MiXCR on the RACE reads; one entry per CDR3 protein. The data show 42,000 or so distinct CDR3 sequences, around 10% seen once. The sequence came from a woman in her thirties or forties with alopecia areata. Some clones in this sample may be carry-over from other donors' samples. Specimen: whole blood, collected in connection with sensitization to the hapten diphenylcyclopropenone (DPC).

For the CDR3, the DNA is TGTGCCAGCAGCCTAGGTGTGCGGAGGGAGGCCGGGGAGCTGTTTTTT. This gives the protein CASSLGVRREAGELFF. The rearrangement uses TRBV7-6 and TRBJ2-2; D is possibly TRBD2 (6 bases). V was shortened by 5 bases and J by 6 bases, with 19 bases between the two germline ends. There are 16 residues in the CDR3. Germline CDR1 reads SGHVS; CDR2 reads FNYEAQ. Variable domain in full (rest from reference TRBV7-6 and TRBJ2-2): GAGVSQSPRYKVTKRGQDVALRCDPISGHVSLYWYRQALGQGPEFLTYFNYEAQQDKSGLPNDRFSAERPEGSISTLTIQRTEQRDSAMYRCASSLGVRREAGELFFGEGSRLTVL.